The entry that follows covers one T cell receptor (beta chain) sequence. Profiling relied on immunoSEQ multiplex PCR, and the TCRdb table lists in-frame clones only, not all of them. The table lists about 160,000 clones, around 85% of them singletons. The sample comes from a study of cytomegalovirus exposure and HLA in healthy donors. Germline V gene data show CDR1 as MNHNY and CDR2 as SVGAGI (reference sequence). The germline V and J ends were trimmed by 5 bases and 7 bases, with 8 bases remaining between them. The CDR3 loop spans 12 amino acids. The receptor was derived from a woman in her thirties in good health and CMV-seronegative. Sequenced material: PBMCs. V and J are TRBV6-6 and TRBJ1-4, with D perhaps matching TRBD1 (5 bases). CDR3 sequence: CASSVRAEKLFF. The DNA for the CDR3 is TGTGCCAGCAGTGTCAGGGCTGAAAAACTGTTTTTT.